What follows describes a single T cell receptor (beta chain). All donors were healthy Caucasians. This record comes from a study of identical twins. MiXCR, applied by TCRdb to the 5' RACE reads, yields one record per CDR3 protein. The sample lists around 960,000 distinct CDR3 sequences; 9% to 15% were seen once. This CDR3 is 15 amino acids long. Between the trimmed V and J ends, which lost 5 bases and 4 bases, there was a span of 12 bases. The germline V gene has CDR1 SGHVS and CDR2 FQNEAQ. These same data were also listed under a study on yellow fever vaccine responses in identical twins.

The rearrangement uses TRBV7-8 and TRBJ1-6; tentatively, D is TRBD1 (5 bases). The sequenced material came from PBMCs. The source of this sequence is a young woman in good health. Written as DNA, the CDR3 is TGTGCCAGCAGCCCGCGGACAACATATAATTCACCCCTCCACTTT. Protein sequence: CASSPRTTYNSPLHF. Variable domain in full (rest from reference TRBV7-8 and TRBJ1-6): GAGVSQSPRYKVAKRGQDVALRCDPISGHVSLFWYQQALGQGPEFLTYFQNEAQLDKSGLPSDRFFAERPEGSVSTLKIQRTQQEDSAVYLCASSPRTTYNSPLHFGNGTRLTVT.